The 31 T cell receptor beta chains presented below share a single source sample, sequenced in a study of T cell responses to AZD1222 COVID-19 vaccine. Assay used: immunoSEQ multiplex PCR; TCRdb lists only in-frame clones, some missing. The data show roughly 150,000 clones, with around 93% seen just once and around 2.3% held by the top ten. The sequencing used peripheral blood, collected on day 0 of AZD1222 vaccination. The receptor set was obtained from an adult in good health.

The gene calls are TRBV27 and TRBJ2-2; D might be TRBD2 (5 bases). Germline V lookup: CDR1 MNHEY, CDR2 SMNVEV (reference sequence). V lost 7 bases to trimming and J lost 4 bases, with 10 bases between them. CDR3 length: 13 residues. Here the CDR3 DNA reads TGTGCCAGCACCCGTCGGGGCACCGGGGAGCTGTTTTTT. Protein: CASTRRGTGELFF.

The J gene is TRBJ1-3, the V gene TRBV29-1, with 9 bases that match TRBD1. Germline V gene data show CDR1 as SQVTM and CDR2 as ANQGSEA. With V trimmed by 5 bases and J by 4 bases, 6 bases remained unmatched. CDR3 length: 14 amino acids. The CDR3 region has the DNA TGCAGCGTTCTACAGGGGGCTGGAGGAAACACCATATATTTT. This sequence encodes CSVLQGAGGNTIYF. Filled out from reference TRBV29-1 and TRBJ1-3, the complete variable domain reads SAVISQKPSRDICQRGTSLTIQCQVDSQVTMMFWYRQQPGQSLTLIATANQGSEATYESGFVIDKFPISRPNLTFSTLTVSNMSPEDSSIYLCSVLQGAGGNTIYFGEGSWLTVV.

This chain connects TRBV6-5 to TRBJ2-2; D gene uncertain. Between the trimmed V and J ends, which lost 7 bases and 9 bases, there was a span of 9 bases. CDR3 size: 11 residues. The germline V gene encodes CDR1 MNHEY and CDR2 SVGAGI. The CDR3 loop is CASTSSRELFF. CDR3 DNA sequence: TGTGCCAGCACCTCCAGTAGGGAGCTGTTTTTT.

The chain is built from TRBV3-1 (or the pseudogene TRBV3-2) and TRBJ1-5; no clear D gene. There are 14 residues in the CDR3. The V gene lost 1 base and the J gene lost 9 bases, with 13 bases spanning the gap. Germline V gene sequence: CDR1 LGHDT, CDR2 YNNKEL (reference sequence). CDR3 DNA: TGTGCCAGCAGCCAAGGGTGGCGGACGTGGCCCCAGCATTTT. Translating gives CASSQGWRTWPQHF.

There are a few counts of this clone. The chain recombines TRBV7-8 with TRBJ2-1; the D call may be TRBD1 or TRBD2 (5 bases each). This CDR3 comprises 17 residues. Germline CDR1 reads SGHVS; CDR2 reads FQNEAQ. Trimming stripped 1 base from V and 7 bases from J, with 20 bases between. The CDR3 sequence: CASSLGGPTGWKNEQFF. As DNA, the CDR3 is TGTGCCAGCAGCTTAGGGGGACCTACCGGGTGGAAGAATGAGCAGTTCTTC. The full variable domain, with the rest looked up from reference TRBV7-8 and TRBJ2-1, is GAGVSQSPRYKVAKRGQDVALRCDPISGHVSLFWYQQALGQGPEFLTYFQNEAQLDKSGLPSDRFFAERPEGSVSTLKIQRTQQEDSAVYLCASSLGGPTGWKNEQFFGPGTRLTVL.

The chain has TRBV5-4 and TRBJ2-7; 7 bases fit TRBD1. Trimming cost V 5 bases and J 5 bases; bases outside gene matches: 10. Germline V gene data show CDR1 as SGHNT and CDR2 as YYREEE (reference sequence). The CDR3 loop spans 14 amino acids. The CDR3 protein is CASSQKTGRHEQYF. CDR3 DNA sequence: TGTGCCAGCAGTCAAAAGACAGGGCGCCACGAGCAGTACTTC.

J is TRBJ1-1 and V is TRBV5-4; 7 nucleotides align to TRBD1. The CDR3 spans 14 residues. The germline V gene encodes CDR1 SGHNT and CDR2 YYREEE (reference sequence). Trimming cost V 4 bases and J 1 base; bases outside gene matches: 4. CDR3 region: CASSGGQQNTEAFF. In nucleotides, the CDR3 is TGTGCCAGCAGCGGGGGACAGCAGAACACTGAAGCTTTCTTT.

The chain couples TRBV4-1 to TRBJ1-1, with 7 positions matching TRBD1. The CDR3 runs 15 residues. With 4 bases clipped from V and 11 bases from J, the junction kept 16 bases outside the gene matches. Germline CDR1 MGHRA, CDR2 YSYEKL. The DNA of the CDR3 is TGCGCCAGCAGCCCTGAGCGGGGTGACAGGGAGTACGCTTTCTTT. Amino acid sequence: CASSPERGDREYAFF.

The rearrangement uses TRBV5-1 and TRBJ1-3; D not certain. The V end lost 1 base, the J end lost 12 bases, and 17 bases lay between the germline ends. Germline V gives CDR1 SGHRS, CDR2 YFSETQ. This CDR3 has 14 residues. CDR3 amino acids: CASSLYGGREGIYF. CDR3 nucleotide sequence: TGCGCCAGCAGCTTGTACGGTGGTAGGGAAGGCATATATTTT. Full variable domain (rest looked up from reference TRBV5-1 and TRBJ1-3): KAGVTQTPRYLIKTRGQQVTLSCSPISGHRSVSWYQQTPGQGLQFLFEYFSETQRNKGNFPGRFSGRQFSNSRSEMNVSTLELGDSALYLCASSLYGGREGIYFGEGSWLTVV.

The gene calls are TRBV15 and TRBJ2-2; 10 positions agree with TRBD2. Germline V gene lookup returns CDR1 LNHNV and CDR2 YYDKDF (reference sequence). This CDR3 is 19 amino acids long. Trimming at V came to 2 bases and at J to 5 bases, leaving 14 bases not matched to a gene. CDR3 DNA: TGTGCCACCAGCAGAACCCAAACTGCTAGCGGGAGATATACCGGGGAGCTGTTTTTT. Encoded protein: CATSRTQTASGRYTGELFF.

The genes are TRBV5-6 and TRBJ2-7; 10 bases align to TRBD1. CDR3 length: 15 amino acids. V gave up 4 bases and J gave up 3 bases; unmatched junction bases: 7. Germline V gene data show CDR1 as SGHDT and CDR2 as YYEEEE. CDR3 coding DNA: TGTGCCAGCAGCGGGGCCGGGACAGGGGTCTACGAGCAGTACTTC. This gives the protein CASSGAGTGVYEQYF.

The chain carries TRBV3-1 (or the pseudogene TRBV3-2) and TRBJ2-4; a weak D match, TRBD1 (6 bases). This CDR3 spans 13 amino acids. The V end was cut by 6 bases, the J end by 6 bases, with 12 bases between. Per the germline V gene, CDR1 is LGHDT and CDR2 is YNNKEL (reference sequence). The CDR3 sequence: CASSQQGTNIQYF. In DNA form, the CDR3 reads TGTGCCAGCAGTCAGCAGGGGACAAACATTCAGTACTTC.

The V and J genes are TRBV9 and TRBJ2-7; D remains ambiguous. CDR1 is SGDLS, CDR2 YYNGEE, per germline. Deletions cut 0 bases from V and 1 base from J, with 5 bases between. The CDR3 sequence is 13 residues long. CDR3 protein: CASSVGDSYEQYF. In DNA, the CDR3 is TGTGCCAGCAGCGTAGGCGATTCCTACGAGCAGTACTTC.

The chain couples TRBV30 to TRBJ2-5; 7 nucleotides match TRBD2. Trimming at V came to 5 bases and at J to 5 bases, leaving 8 bases not matched to a gene. Germline assignment: CDR1 GTSNPN and CDR2 SVGIG (reference sequence). This CDR3 is 13 amino acids long. CDR3: CAWGPGLRETQYF. CDR3 nucleotide sequence: TGTGCCTGGGGCCCGGGACTACGGGAGACCCAGTACTTC.

This chain uses TRBV3-1 (or the pseudogene TRBV3-2) with TRBJ1-3; 7 bases match TRBD1. After removal of 5 bases from V and 4 bases from J, the junction contained 11 bases not matched to a gene. The CDR3 is 16 amino acids. Germline V gene data show CDR1 as LGHDT and CDR2 as YNNKEL (reference sequence). For the CDR3, the DNA is TGTGCCAGCAGCGCCAGAGGGGGCACCTCCGGAAACACCATATATTTT. Translated, it gives CASSARGGTSGNTIYF.

The chain joins TRBV6-5 to TRBJ2-7, with 8 bases matching TRBD1. Trimming removed 4 bases from V and 1 base from J; junction bases left unmatched: 3. CDR3 length: 14 amino acids. From germline, CDR1 is MNHEY and CDR2 SVGAGI. The CDR3 spells CASSFGQGSYEQYF. The CDR3, as DNA: TGTGCCAGCAGTTTTGGACAGGGTTCCTACGAGCAGTACTTC.

This clone has a single count. The chain has TRBV2 and TRBJ2-5; TRBD2 might be the D (7 bases). This CDR3 contains 15 residues. The germline V and J ends were trimmed by 6 bases and 5 bases, with 19 bases remaining between them. Germline V gene sequence: CDR1 SNHLY, CDR2 FYNNEI. CDR3 region: CASRPPGGGAETQYF. CDR3 in DNA: TGTGCCAGCAGGCCCCCGGGCGGGGGCGCGGAGACCCAGTACTTC.

This clone was seen only a few times. V is TRBV5-1 and J is TRBJ2-1; 11 bases are a match to TRBD2. The ends lost 5 bases at V and 2 bases at J; junction bases unmatched: 6. Germline-derived CDR1 and CDR2 are SGHRS and YFSETQ. CDR3 length equals 16 residues. CDR3 DNA sequence: TGCGCCAGCAGGGTAGCGGGAGGGCCGACCTACAATGAGCAGTTCTTC. Translated, it gives CASRVAGGPTYNEQFF.

This chain uses TRBV12-3 or TRBV12-4 with TRBJ2-5, with a tentative D call TRBD1 (6 bases). V dropped 7 bases and J dropped 9 bases, with 15 bases sitting between them. The length of the CDR3 is 12 residues. The CDR3 sequence is CASNQGTGAQYF. CDR3 nucleotide sequence: TGTGCCAGCAACCAGGGGACCGGGGCCCAGTACTTC.

V usage is TRBV19 and J usage is TRBJ1-6; D may be TRBD1 (5 bases). Germline assignment: CDR1 LNHDA and CDR2 SQIVND (reference sequence). This CDR3 spans 15 amino acids. Trimming shortened V by 4 bases and J by 7 bases, and 14 bases separated the two germline ends. The CDR3: CASSTLWGTNSPLHF. The DNA of the CDR3 is TGTGCCAGTAGTACACTTTGGGGGACCAATTCACCCCTCCACTTT.

The rearrangement joins TRBV14 to TRBJ2-3; TRBD2 might be the D (5 bases). V lost 4 bases and J 0 bases, leaving 11 bases between the germline ends. The CDR3 loop spans 15 amino acids. Germline values: CDR1 SGHDN, CDR2 FVKESK. CDR3 nucleotides: TGTGCCAGCAGCCCCAGACTATCTAGCACAGATACGCAGTATTTT. Protein: CASSPRLSSTDTQYF.

The chain carries TRBV6-2 or TRBV6-3 and TRBJ2-6, with TRBD1 as a possible D gene (6 bases). There are 15 residues in the CDR3. Germline CDR1 MNHEY, CDR2 SVGEGT. The ends were cut back, 2 bases at V and 1 base at J, with 6 bases in the middle. CDR3 loop: CASSYGTSGANVLTF. As DNA, the CDR3 is TGTGCCAGCAGTTACGGGACATCTGGGGCCAACGTCCTGACTTTC.

The rearrangement joins TRBV7-3 to TRBJ2-3; possible D gene TRBD2, 7 bases. Germline-derived CDR1 and CDR2 are SGHTA and FQGTGA. V gave up 2 bases and J gave up 2 bases, with 11 bases separating them. This CDR3 is built from 15 residues. The CDR3 DNA reads as TGTGCCAGCAGCTTATCGGGGGGCCCCACAGATACGCAGTATTTT. Its translation is CASSLSGGPTDTQYF.

The chain employs TRBV2 and TRBJ1-2; D is possibly TRBD1 (5 bases). V was shortened by 2 bases and J by 4 bases, with 8 bases between the two germline ends. The germline gives CDR1 SNHLY, CDR2 FYNNEI. The length of the CDR3 is 13 residues. CDR3 region: CASSEWGPYGYTF. The CDR3 DNA follows: TGTGCCAGCAGTGAATGGGGCCCCTATGGCTACACCTTC. Full variable domain (remainder filled in from reference TRBV2 and TRBJ1-2): EPEVTQTPSHQVTQMGQEVILRCVPISNHLYFYWYRQILGQKVEFLVSFYNNEISEKSEIFDDQFSVERPDGSNFTLKIRSTKLEDSAMYFCASSEWGPYGYTFGSGTRLTVV.

The chain carries TRBV2 and TRBJ1-5, with D perhaps matching TRBD1 (6 bases). The germline CDR1 and CDR2 sequences are SNHLY and FYNNEI. V was shortened by 3 bases and J by 3 bases, with 9 bases between the two germline ends. The CDR3 runs 14 residues. The CDR3: CASSDRDNNQPQHF. CDR3 in DNA: TGTGCCAGCAGTGACAGGGACAACAATCAGCCCCAGCATTTT.

The chain uses TRBV30 and TRBJ2-5, with 9 nucleotides matching TRBD1. CDR3 length: 15 amino acids. The germline gives CDR1 GTSNPN, CDR2 SVGIG (reference sequence). V lost 0 bases, J lost 6 bases, and 8 bases stayed unmatched. CDR3 residues: CAWSVPYRGRKTQYF. In nucleotides, the CDR3 is TGTGCCTGGAGTGTACCATACAGGGGGCGGAAGACCCAGTACTTC.

The chain links TRBV4-1 to TRBJ2-1; 9 bases agree with TRBD1. Per germline, CDR1 MGHRA and CDR2 YSYEKL. The CDR3 contains 16 residues. V lost 2 bases to trimming and J lost 7 bases; unmatched junction nucleotides: 9. The CDR3 region is CASSQPGQGLGNEQFF. The CDR3 DNA follows: TGCGCCAGCAGCCAACCCGGACAGGGGCTTGGGAATGAGCAGTTCTTC.

The count of this clone is one. The chain is built from TRBV5-3 and TRBJ2-7; 11 positions agree with TRBD2. TRBV5-3 is classed as an ORF, of uncertain function. The CDR3 length is 16 residues. V dropped 3 bases and J dropped 4; count of bases not matched to a gene: 9. CDR3: CARSSDIAGGLYEQYF. CDR3 bases: TGTGCCAGAAGCTCCGATATAGCGGGGGGGCTTTACGAGCAGTACTTC.

The V call is TRBV5-8, the J call TRBJ2-5, with 7 bases matching TRBD1. Germline trimming cut 4 bases from V and 4 bases from J; bases unmatched to any gene: 7. Germline V gene data show CDR1 as SGHTS and CDR2 as YDEGEE. CDR3 size: 14 residues. The CDR3 DNA sequence: TGTGCCAGCAGCCAGGACAGGACTCGAGAGACCCAGTACTTC. Protein: CASSQDRTRETQYF.

The V and J genes are TRBV6-5 and TRBJ2-2; the match to TRBD1 covers 9 bases. The CDR3 has 13 residues. Germline V CDR1 and CDR2: MNHEY, SVGAGI. The trim removed 5 bases at V and 6 bases at J, leaving 1 base unmatched. For the CDR3, the DNA is TGTGCCAGCAGTCGACAGGGGGCCGGGGAGCTGTTTTTT. It specifies CASSRQGAGELFF.

The V and J genes are TRBV7-3 and TRBJ2-5, with 7 bases matching TRBD2. CDR3 size: 14 residues. Unmatched junction bases numbered 2, after V lost 0 bases and J lost 4 bases. Germline CDR1 SGHTA, CDR2 FQGTGA. The CDR3 DNA sequence: TGTGCCAGCAGCTTAACGCCGGGAGGAGAGACCCAGTACTTC. Translation gives CASSLTPGGETQYF.